Below, one T cell receptor (beta chain) is given with its context. Sequencing was performed with immunoSEQ multiplex PCR; in TCRdb, only in-frame clones are kept and a portion is missing. The data show about 200,000 clones, more than 65% seen once. These data originate in a study of blood T cell repertoires in COVID-19. Study background: COVID-19 samples, acute and convalescent, were from the United States, Italy and Spain. Nucleic acid was either cDNA or gDNA, and it came from T cells, B-cell-depleted T cells, or PBMCs.

Material: peripheral blood. The TCR sequence derives from a woman of 80 years or more with acute or convalescent COVID-19.

The CDR3 region has the DNA TGTGCCAGCAGTGAGCAGGGCGGGCAGTTCTTC. Protein sequence: CASSEQGGQFF. V gene TRBV12-3 or TRBV12-4 combines with J gene TRBJ2-1; a possible D gene is TRBD1 (5 bases). The CDR3 consists of 11 residues. Trimming took off 5 bases at V and 12 bases at J, with 11 bases between the two ends.